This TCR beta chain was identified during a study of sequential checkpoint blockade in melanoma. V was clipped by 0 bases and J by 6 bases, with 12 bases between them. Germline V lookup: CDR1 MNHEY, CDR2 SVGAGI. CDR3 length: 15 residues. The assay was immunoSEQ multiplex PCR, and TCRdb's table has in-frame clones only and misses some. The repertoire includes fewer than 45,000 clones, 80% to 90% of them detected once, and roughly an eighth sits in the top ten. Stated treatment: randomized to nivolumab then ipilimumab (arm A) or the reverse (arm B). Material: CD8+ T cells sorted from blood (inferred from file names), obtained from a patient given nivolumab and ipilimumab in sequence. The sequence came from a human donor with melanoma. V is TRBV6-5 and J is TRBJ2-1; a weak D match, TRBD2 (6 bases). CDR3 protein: CASSYSTGEANEQFF. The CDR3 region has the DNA TGTGCCAGCAGTTACTCAACGGGAGAGGCCAATGAGCAGTTCTTC.